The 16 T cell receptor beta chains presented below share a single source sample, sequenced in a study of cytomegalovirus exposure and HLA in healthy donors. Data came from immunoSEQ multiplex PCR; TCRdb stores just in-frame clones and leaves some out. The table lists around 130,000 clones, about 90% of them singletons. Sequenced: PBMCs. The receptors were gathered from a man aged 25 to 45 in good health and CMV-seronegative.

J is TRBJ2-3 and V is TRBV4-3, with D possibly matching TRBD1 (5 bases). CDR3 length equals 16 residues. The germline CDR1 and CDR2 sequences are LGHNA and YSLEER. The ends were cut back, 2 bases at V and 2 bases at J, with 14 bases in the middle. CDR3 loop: CASSQTQGFPTDTQYF. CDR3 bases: TGCGCCAGCAGCCAAACGCAGGGCTTTCCCACAGATACGCAGTATTTT.

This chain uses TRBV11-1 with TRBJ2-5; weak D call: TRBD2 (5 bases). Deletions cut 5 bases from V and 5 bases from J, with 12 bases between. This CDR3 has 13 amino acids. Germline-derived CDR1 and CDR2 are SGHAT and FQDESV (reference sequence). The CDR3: CASSQGLRETQYF. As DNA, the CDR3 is TGTGCCAGCAGCCAAGGACTGCGGGAGACCCAGTACTTC.

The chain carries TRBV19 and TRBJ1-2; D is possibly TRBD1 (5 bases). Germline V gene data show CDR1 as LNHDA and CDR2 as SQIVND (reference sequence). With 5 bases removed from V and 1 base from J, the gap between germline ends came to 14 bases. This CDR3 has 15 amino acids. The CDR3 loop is CASSASGRLNYGYTF. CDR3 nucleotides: TGTGCCAGTAGTGCCTCAGGGCGACTTAACTATGGCTACACCTTC.

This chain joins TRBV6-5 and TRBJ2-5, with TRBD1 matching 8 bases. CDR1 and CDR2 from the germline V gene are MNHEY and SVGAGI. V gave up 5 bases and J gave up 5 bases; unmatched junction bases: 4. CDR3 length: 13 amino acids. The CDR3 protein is CASSPDRAETQYF. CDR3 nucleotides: TGTGCCAGCAGTCCGGACAGGGCGGAGACCCAGTACTTC.

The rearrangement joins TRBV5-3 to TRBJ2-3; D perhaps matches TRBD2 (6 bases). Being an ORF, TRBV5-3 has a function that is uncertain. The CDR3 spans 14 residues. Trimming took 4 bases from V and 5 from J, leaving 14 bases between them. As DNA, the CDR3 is TGTGCCAGAAGCCCCTCTCTGGGGGGAGATACGCAGTATTTT. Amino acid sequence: CARSPSLGGDTQYF.

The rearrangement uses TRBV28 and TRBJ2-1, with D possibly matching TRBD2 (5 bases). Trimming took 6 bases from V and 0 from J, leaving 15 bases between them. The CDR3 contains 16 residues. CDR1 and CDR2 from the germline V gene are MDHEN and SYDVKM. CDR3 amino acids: CASSPRGYFSYNEQFF. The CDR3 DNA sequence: TGTGCCAGCAGCCCCCGGGGATACTTCTCCTACAATGAGCAGTTCTTC.

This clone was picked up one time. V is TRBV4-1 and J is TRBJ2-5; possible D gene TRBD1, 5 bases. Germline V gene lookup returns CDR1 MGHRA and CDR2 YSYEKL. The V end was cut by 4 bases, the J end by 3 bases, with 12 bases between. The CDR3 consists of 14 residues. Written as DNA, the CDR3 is TGCGCCAGCAGCCCCGCAGGGTTTGAAGAGACCCAGTACTTC. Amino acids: CASSPAGFEETQYF.

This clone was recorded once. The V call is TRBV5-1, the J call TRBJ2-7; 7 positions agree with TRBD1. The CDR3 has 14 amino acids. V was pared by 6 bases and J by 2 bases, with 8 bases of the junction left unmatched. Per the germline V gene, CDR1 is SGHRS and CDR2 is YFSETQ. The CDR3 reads CASTARQGAYEQYF. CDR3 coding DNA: TGCGCCAGCACAGCGAGACAGGGAGCCTACGAGCAGTACTTC.

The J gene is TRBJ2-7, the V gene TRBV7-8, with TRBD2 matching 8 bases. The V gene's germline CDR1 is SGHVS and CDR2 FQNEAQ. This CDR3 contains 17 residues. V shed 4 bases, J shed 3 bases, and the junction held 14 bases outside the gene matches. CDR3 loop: CASSSSSGGLLLYEQYF. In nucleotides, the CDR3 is TGTGCCAGCAGCTCCTCATCGGGGGGGTTGCTCCTCTACGAGCAGTACTTC.

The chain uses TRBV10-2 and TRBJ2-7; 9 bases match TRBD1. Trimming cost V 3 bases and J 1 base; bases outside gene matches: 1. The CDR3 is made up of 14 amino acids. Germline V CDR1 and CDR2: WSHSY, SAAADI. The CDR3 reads CASSDGTGSYEQYF. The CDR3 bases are TGCGCCAGCAGTGACGGGACAGGGTCCTACGAGCAGTACTTC.

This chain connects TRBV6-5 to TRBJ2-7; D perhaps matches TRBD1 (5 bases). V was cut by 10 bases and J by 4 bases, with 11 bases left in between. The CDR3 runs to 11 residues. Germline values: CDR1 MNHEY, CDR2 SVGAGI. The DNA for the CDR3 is TGTGCCACCGAAAGGGGTTACGAGCAGTACTTC. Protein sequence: CATERGYEQYF.

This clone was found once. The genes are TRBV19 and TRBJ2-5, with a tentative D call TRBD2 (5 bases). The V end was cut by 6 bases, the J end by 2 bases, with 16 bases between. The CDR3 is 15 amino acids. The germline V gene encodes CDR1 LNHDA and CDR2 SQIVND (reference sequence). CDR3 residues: CASSDSGITQETQYF. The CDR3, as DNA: TGTGCCAGTAGCGACTCCGGGATAACTCAAGAGACCCAGTACTTC.

The CDR3 DNA is TGCAGTGCTAGACTGGGCACCCAGTACTTC. This encodes CSARLGTQYF. The V gene is TRBV20-1, the J gene TRBJ2-5, with D uncertain. The germline CDR1 and CDR2 sequences are DFQATT and SNEGSKA (reference sequence). This CDR3 spans 10 amino acids. V shed 2 bases and J shed 8 bases, with 6 bases lying between them.

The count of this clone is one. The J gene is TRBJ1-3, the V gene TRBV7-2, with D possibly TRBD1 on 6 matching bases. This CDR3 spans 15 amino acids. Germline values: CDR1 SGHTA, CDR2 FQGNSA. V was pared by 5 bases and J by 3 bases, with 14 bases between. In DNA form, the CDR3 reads TGTGCCAGCAGCCGACACCGACAGGATGGAAACACCATATATTTT. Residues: CASSRHRQDGNTIYF.

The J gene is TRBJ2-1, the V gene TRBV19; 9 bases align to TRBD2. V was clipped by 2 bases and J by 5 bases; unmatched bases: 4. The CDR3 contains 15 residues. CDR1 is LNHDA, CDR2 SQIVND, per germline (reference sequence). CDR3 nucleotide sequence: TGTGCCAGTAGTATATACCTAGCGGGGCACAATGAGCAGTTCTTC. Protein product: CASSIYLAGHNEQFF.

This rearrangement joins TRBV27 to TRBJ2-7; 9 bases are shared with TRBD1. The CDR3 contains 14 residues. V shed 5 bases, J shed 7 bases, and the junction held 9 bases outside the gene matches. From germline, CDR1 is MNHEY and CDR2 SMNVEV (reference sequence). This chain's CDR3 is CASSPGQGSGEQYF. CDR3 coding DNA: TGTGCCAGCAGTCCGGGACAGGGTTCGGGGGAGCAGTACTTC.